This section outlines one T cell receptor beta chain sequence together with its context. This clonotype was observed a few times. Its antigen is still unknown. Within one base of it there is no much larger clone, and no base qualities were kept. The data are from a study of T-cell memory formation after mild COVID-19 (dated by TCRdb to about 2021). Some background on the complete study: TCR sequence clusters from the two donors were largely donor specific. T-cell clones expanding and contracting after mild COVID-19 in two donors were tracked by longitudinal TCRalpha and TCRbeta repertoire sequencing. The cohort comprised two young, previously healthy adult volunteers, one female and one male. The paper's findings and limits, for the study overall: The second-wave clones that peaked on day 37 were not confirmed to be SARS-CoV-2 specific. The study included only a couple of mild cases, and larger cohorts that include severe cases with pre-infection samples were judged to be necessary. Contracting CD4+ clones were found mainly in CM and EM memory subsets, while CD8+ clones were enriched in EMRA. From day 15 to 85, contracting clones showed balanced CD4/CD8 phenotypes, whereas a second wave of clones that expanded from day 15 to 37 leaned towards CD4+. The detection of some responding clones in pre-infection memory suggests that pre-existing cross-reactive memory T cells joined the SARS-CoV-2 response.

V and J are truncated by 3 bases and 11 bases respectively, leaving an intervening sequence of 13 bases. There are 12 amino acids in the CDR3, from cysteine to phenylalanine inclusive. The entry retains the CDR3 DNA only, 36 bases that are in frame from base 1. TCRdb shows the sequencer as Illumina NovaSeq 6000. TCRalpha and TCRbeta cDNA libraries were constructed by 5'RACE with constant-segment primers, with sample barcodes and unique molecular identifiers being introduced. Trizol reagent was used to extract RNA from every sample. Libraries were amplified in two PCR steps, with a second sample barcode and Illumina TruSeq adapters added in the second step. The libraries were sequenced on an Illumina NovaSeq using 2 x 150 bp paired-end reads. The original methods were these. The reads were demultiplexed and collapsed into UMI-guided consensus sequences using migec v1.2.7. Using mixcr v2.1.11, UMI consensuses were aligned to TRA and TRB V and J templates and then assembled into clonotypes. Expanded or contracted clonotypes were those called significant by both edgeR and NoisET, with noise models trained on biological replicates. For edgeR calls, a false discovery rate-adjusted p below 0.01 and a log2 fold-change threshold of 1 were applied. As an exploratory analysis of dynamics, max-normalized trajectories of the 1000 most abundant clonotypes were examined by PCA with hierarchical clustering. Each responding clone was given a CD4 or CD8 phenotype based on the CD4+ and CD8+ repertoires, which had been sequenced separately. TCRdb redid the processing of the public reads, applying fastp at Q25 and MiXCR, and retained in-frame beta chains. For every CDR3 protein sequence, its rows merge into one entry that carries the most common genes and DNA. TCRdb, not the authors, supplied the V and J calls. The sample table contains 200,000 to 250,000 distinct CDR3 sequences; only one count was recorded for 15% of them. In total, the top ten clones hold 2.1% of the sample.

Ficoll-Paque density gradient centrifugation was used to isolate PBMCs. The V and J segments used are TRBV12-3 or TRBV12-4 and TRBJ1-2, with no confident D gene call. Sequences were obtained from PBMCs or a T cell subset sorted from them (not recorded which). The TCR originated in an adult woman who had mild COVID-19 (a few samples of this study predate the infection). The sample titles of this study are shuffled in the database, so cell type and time point are left out; the donor was told from shared clones. The CDR3 in this case is CASSFTFRWYTF. Here is the DNA: TGTGCCAGCAGTTTCACCTTCAGGTGGTACACCTTC.